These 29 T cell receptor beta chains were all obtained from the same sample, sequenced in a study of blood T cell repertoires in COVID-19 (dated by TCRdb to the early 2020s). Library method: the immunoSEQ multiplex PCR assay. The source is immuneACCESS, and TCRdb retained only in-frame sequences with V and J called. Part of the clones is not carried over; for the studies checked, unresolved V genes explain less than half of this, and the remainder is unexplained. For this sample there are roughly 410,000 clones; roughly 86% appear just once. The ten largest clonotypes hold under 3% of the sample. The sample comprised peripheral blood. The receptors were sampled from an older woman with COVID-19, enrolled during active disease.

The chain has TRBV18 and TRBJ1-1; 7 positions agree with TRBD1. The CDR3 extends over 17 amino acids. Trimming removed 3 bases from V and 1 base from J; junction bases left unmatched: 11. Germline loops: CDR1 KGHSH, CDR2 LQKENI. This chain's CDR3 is CASSPILLTGKNTEAFF. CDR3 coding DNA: TGTGCCAGCTCACCCATCCTCTTGACAGGGAAGAACACTGAAGCTTTCTTT.

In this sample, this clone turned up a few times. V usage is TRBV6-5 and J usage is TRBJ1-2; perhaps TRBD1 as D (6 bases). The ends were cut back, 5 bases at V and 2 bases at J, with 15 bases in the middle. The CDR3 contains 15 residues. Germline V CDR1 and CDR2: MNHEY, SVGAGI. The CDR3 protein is CASSRDTLVNYGYTF. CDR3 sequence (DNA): TGTGCCAGCAGTCGGGACACCTTGGTGAACTATGGCTACACCTTC.

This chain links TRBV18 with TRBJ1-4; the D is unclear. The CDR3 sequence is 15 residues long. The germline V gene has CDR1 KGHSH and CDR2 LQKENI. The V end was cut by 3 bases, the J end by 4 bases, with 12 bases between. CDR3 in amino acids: CASSPGIRDNEKLFF. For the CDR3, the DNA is TGTGCCAGCTCACCGGGTATACGGGATAATGAAAAACTGTTTTTT.

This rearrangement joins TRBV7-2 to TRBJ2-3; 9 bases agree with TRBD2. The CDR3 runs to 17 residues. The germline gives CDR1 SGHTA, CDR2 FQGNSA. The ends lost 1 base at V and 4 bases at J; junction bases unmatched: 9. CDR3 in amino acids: CASSLGFRGGAPDTQYF. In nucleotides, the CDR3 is TGTGCCAGCAGCTTAGGATTCCGCGGGGGGGCACCAGATACGCAGTATTTT.

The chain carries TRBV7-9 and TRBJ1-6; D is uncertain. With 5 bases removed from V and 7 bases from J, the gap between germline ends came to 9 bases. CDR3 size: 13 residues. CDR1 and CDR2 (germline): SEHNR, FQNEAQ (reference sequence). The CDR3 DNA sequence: TGTGCCAGCAGCCCAAACCAGAATTCACCCCTCCACTTT. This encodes CASSPNQNSPLHF.

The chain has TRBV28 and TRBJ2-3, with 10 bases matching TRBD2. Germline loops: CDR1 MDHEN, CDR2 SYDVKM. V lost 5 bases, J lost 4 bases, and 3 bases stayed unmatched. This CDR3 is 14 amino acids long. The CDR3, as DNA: TGTGCCAGCAGTCGAGCGGGGGGGGCAGATACGCAGTATTTT. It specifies CASSRAGGADTQYF.

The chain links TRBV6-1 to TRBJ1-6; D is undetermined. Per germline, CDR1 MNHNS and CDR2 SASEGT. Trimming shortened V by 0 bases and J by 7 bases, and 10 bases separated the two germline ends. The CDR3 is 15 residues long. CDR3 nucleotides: TGTGCCAGCAGTGAAGCTGGGGAGAGAAATTCACCCCTCCACTTT. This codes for CASSEAGERNSPLHF.

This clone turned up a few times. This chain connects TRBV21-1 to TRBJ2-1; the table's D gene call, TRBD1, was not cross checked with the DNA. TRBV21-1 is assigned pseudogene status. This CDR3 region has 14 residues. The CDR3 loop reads CASSKAQGNNEQFF. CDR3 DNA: TGTGCCAGCAGCAAAGCTCAGGGGAACAATGAGCAGTTCTTC.

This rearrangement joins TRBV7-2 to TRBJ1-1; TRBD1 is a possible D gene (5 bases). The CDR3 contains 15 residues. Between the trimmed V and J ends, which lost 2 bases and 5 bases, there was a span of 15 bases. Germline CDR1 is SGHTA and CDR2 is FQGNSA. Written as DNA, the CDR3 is TGTGCCAGCAGCTTAAAGGGCGGGGCGAGGACTGAAGCTTTCTTT. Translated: CASSLKGGARTEAFF.

Here the CDR3 reads CASSLSTVGQFF. The CDR3, as DNA: TGTGCCAGCAGCTTGTCGACAGTGGGGCAGTTCTTC. V and J are TRBV5-5 and TRBJ2-1; tentatively, D is TRBD1 (5 bases). Trimming removed 1 base at V and 12 bases at J, with 11 bases between. CDR1 and CDR2 (germline): SGHKS, YYEKEE (reference sequence). The CDR3 extends over 12 amino acids.

The CDR3 loop reads CASSFVLRDSGFF. As DNA, the CDR3 is TGTGCCAGCAGTTTTGTACTCCGGGACTCAGGGTTCTTC. The chain uses TRBV12-3 or TRBV12-4 and TRBJ2-1, with D tentatively TRBD2 (6 bases). The CDR3 spans 13 residues. The V and J ends lost 3 bases and 15 bases respectively, with 18 bases between them.

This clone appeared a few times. The CDR3, as DNA: TGCGCCAGCAGCCAAGGGAGGAGCGCCTCGGTTCCGGTGAACACTGAAGCTTTCTTT. It is translated as CASSQGRSASVPVNTEAFF. The chain links TRBV4-1 to TRBJ1-1; unclear D gene. The CDR3 has 19 residues. Germline V gene data show CDR1 as MGHRA and CDR2 as YSYEKL. V was pared by 1 base and J by 0 bases, with 21 bases between.

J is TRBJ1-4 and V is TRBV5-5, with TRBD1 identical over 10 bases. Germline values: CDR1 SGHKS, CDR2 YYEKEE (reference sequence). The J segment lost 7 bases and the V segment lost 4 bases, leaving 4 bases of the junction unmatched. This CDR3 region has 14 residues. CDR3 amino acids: CASSLTGGGEKLFF. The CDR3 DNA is TGTGCCAGCAGCCTGACAGGGGGCGGTGAAAAACTGTTTTTT. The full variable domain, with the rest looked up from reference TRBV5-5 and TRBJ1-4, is DAGVTQSPTHLIKTRGQQVTLRCSPISGHKSVSWYQQVLGQGPQFIFQYYEKEERGRGNFPDRFSARQFPNYSSELNVNALLLGDSALYLCASSLTGGGEKLFFGSGTQLSVL.

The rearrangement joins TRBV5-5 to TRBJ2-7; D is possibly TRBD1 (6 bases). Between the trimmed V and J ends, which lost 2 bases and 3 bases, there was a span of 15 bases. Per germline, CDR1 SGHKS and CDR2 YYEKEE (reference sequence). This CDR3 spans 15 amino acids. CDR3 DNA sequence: TGTGCCAGCAGCTTACAGGGTGGGGAGAGCTACGAGCAGTACTTC. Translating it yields CASSLQGGESYEQYF.

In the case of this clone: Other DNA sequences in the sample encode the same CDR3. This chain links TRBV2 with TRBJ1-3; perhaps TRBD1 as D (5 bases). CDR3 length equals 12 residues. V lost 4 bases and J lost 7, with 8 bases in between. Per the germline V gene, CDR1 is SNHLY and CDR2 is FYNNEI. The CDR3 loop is CASSGQGNTIYF. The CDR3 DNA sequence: TGTGCCAGCAGTGGTCAGGGTAACACCATATATTTT. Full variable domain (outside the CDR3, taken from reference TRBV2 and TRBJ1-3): EPEVTQTPSHQVTQMGQEVILRCVPISNHLYFYWYRQILGQKVEFLVSFYNNEISEKSEIFDDQFSVERPDGSNFTLKIRSTKLEDSAMYFCASSGQGNTIYFGEGSWLTVV.

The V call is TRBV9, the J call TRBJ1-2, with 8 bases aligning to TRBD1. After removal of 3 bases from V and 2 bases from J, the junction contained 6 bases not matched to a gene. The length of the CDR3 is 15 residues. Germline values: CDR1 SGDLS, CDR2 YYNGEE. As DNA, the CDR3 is TGTGCCAGCAGCGCCGGACAGGGTGGCAACTATGGCTACACCTTC. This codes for CASSAGQGGNYGYTF.

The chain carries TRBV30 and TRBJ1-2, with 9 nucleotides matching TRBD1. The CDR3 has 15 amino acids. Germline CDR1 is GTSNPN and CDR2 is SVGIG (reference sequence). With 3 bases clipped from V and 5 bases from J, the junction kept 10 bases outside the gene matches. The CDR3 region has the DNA TGTGCCTGGAGGGTAGGGACAGGGACGAGGTATGGCTACACCTTC. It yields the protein CAWRVGTGTRYGYTF.

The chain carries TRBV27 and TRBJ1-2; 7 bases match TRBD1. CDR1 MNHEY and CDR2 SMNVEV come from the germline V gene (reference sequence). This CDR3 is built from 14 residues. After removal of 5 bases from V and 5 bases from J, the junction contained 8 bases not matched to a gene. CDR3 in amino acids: CASSRDRAGYGYTF. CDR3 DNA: TGTGCCAGCAGTCGCGACAGGGCCGGATATGGCTACACCTTC.

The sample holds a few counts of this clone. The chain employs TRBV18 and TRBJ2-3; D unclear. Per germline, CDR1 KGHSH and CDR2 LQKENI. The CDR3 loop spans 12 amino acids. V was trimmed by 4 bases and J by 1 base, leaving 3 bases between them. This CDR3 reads CASSRGTDTQYF. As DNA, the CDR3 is TGTGCCAGCTCACGAGGCACAGATACGCAGTATTTT.

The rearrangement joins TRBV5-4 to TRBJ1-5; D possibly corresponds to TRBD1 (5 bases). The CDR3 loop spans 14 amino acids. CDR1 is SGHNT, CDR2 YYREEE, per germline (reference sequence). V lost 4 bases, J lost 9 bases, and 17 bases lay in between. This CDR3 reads CASSLGEGRGPQHF. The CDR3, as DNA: TGTGCCAGCAGCCTAGGGGAGGGGAGAGGGCCCCAGCATTTT.

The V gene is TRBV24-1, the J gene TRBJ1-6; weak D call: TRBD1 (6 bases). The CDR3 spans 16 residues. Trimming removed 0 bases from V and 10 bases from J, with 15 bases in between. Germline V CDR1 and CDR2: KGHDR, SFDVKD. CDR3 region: CATSDLQRGAGSPLHF. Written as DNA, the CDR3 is TGTGCCACCAGTGATTTGCAGCGGGGGGCCGGGTCACCCCTCCACTTT.

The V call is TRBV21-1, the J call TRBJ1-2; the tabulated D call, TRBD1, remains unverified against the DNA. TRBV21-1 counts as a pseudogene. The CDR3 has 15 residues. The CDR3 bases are TGTGCCAGCAGGCGCCCAGGACAGGGGGCGAATGGCTACACCTTC. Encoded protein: CASRRPGQGANGYTF.

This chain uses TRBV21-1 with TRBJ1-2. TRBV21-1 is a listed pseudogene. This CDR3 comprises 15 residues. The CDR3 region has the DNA TGTGCCAGCCCTAGAAGCTCTAGTGGTGACTATGGCTACACCTTC. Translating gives CASPRSSSGDYGYTF.

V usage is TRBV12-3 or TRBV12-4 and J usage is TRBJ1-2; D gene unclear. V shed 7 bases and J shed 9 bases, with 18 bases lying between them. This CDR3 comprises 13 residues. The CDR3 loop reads CASTAASLNSYTF. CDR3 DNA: TGTGCCAGCACTGCGGCCTCTCTCAATAGCTACACCTTC.

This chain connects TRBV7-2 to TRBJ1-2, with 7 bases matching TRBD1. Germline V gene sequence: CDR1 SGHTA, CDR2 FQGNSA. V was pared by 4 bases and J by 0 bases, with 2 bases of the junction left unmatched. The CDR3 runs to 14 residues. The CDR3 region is CASSSGQANYGYTF. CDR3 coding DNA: TGTGCCAGCAGCTCCGGACAGGCTAACTATGGCTACACCTTC.

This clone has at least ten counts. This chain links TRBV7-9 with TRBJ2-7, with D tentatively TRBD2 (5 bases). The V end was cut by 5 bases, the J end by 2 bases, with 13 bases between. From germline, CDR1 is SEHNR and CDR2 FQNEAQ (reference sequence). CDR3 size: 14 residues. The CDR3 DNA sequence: TGTGCCAGCAGCCTTGGACTGGTCACCTACGAGCAGTACTTC. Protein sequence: CASSLGLVTYEQYF.

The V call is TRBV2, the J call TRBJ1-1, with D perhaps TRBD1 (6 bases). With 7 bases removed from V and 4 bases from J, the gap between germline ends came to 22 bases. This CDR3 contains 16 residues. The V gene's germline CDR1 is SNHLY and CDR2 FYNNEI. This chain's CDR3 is CASITVNAGQSTEAFF. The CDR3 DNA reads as TGTGCCAGCATTACAGTGAACGCTGGACAGAGCACTGAAGCTTTCTTT.

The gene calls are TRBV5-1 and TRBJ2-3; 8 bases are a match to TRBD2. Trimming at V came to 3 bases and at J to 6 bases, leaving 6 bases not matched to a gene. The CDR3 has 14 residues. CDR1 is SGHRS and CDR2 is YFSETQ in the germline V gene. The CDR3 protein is CASSWGGGPDTQYF. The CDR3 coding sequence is TGCGCCAGCAGCTGGGGCGGGGGGCCTGATACGCAGTATTTT. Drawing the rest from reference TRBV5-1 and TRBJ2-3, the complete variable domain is KAGVTQTPRYLIKTRGQQVTLSCSPISGHRSVSWYQQTPGQGLQFLFEYFSETQRNKGNFPGRFSGRQFSNSRSEMNVSTLELGDSALYLCASSWGGGPDTQYFGPGTRLTVL.

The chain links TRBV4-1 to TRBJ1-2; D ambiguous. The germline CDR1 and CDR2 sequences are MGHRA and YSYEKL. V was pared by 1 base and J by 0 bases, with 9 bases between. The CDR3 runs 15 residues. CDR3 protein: CASSQGGGTNYGYTF. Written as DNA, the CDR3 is TGCGCCAGCAGCCAAGGAGGAGGGACTAACTATGGCTACACCTTC.